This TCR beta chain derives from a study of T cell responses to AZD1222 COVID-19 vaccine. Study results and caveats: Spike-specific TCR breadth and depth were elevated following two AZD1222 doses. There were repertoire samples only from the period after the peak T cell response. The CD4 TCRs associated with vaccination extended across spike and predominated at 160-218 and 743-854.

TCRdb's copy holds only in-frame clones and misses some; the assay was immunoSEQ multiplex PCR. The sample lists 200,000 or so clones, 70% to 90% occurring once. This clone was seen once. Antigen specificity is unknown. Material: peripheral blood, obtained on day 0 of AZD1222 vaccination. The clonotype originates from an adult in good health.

For the CDR3, the DNA is TGTGCCAGTAGTATTAGCAGGGTTGGGGGCACAGATACGCAGTATTTT. It yields the protein CASSISRVGGTDTQYF. This sequence joins TRBV19 and TRBJ2-3; perhaps TRBD1 as D (5 bases). Germline-derived CDR1 and CDR2 are LNHDA and SQIVND (reference sequence). V dropped 3 bases and J dropped 1 base, with 14 bases sitting between them. The CDR3 extends over 16 amino acids.